A selection of T cell receptor beta chains follows, all from one sample in a study of control samples from healthy donors and cancer patients. TCRdb's table, derived via immunoSEQ multiplex PCR, lists solely in-frame clones and lacks some. The table has about 41,000 clones, roughly 94% seen once. The sample consisted of blood. Source of these receptors: a man aged 55 to 69 in good health. CDR3s include the opening cysteine and the closing phenylalanine or tryptophan. A D gene is named only where the DNA matches it firmly. Clone sizes are given selectively: once, few, many, or a class where the clone is expanded.

>-|TRBJ2-7|TRBD1|TRBV30
CAWGTSGTEYF
TGTGCCTGGGGTACTTCCGGGACAGAGTACTTC
>-|TRBJ1-2|TRBD1|TRBV5-4
CASSSRGRYGYTF
TGTGCCAGCAGCTCCAGGGGGCGGTATGGCTACACCTTC
>few|TRBJ2-1|-|TRBV7-2
CASTANVGNEQFF
TGTGCCAGCACCGCGAATGTGGGCAATGAGCAGTTCTTC
>-|TRBJ1-1|-|TRBV2
CASTLEQSNTEAFF
TGTGCCAGCACTCTAGAACAGAGTAACACTGAAGCTTTCTTT
>-|TRBJ2-3|TRBD2|TRBV11-2
CASSLLQLTSSSDTQYF
TGTGCCAGCAGCTTACTCCAACTGACTAGCAGTTCAGATACGCAGTATTTT
>once|TRBJ1-1|TRBD1|TRBV2
CASSGGQMNTEAFF
TGTGCCAGCAGTGGGGGACAGATGAACACTGAAGCTTTCTTT
>-|TRBJ1-1|-|TRBV29-1
CSGTKVGTEAFF
TGCAGCGGCACAAAGGTGGGCACTGAAGCTTTCTTT
>-|TRBJ2-1|-|TRBV9
CASSVQGRSSYNEQFF
TGTGCCAGCAGCGTACAGGGGCGTAGCTCCTACAATGAGCAGTTCTTC
>-|TRBJ2-7|TRBD2|TRBV28
CASIAAGGPYEQYF
TGTGCCAGCATTGCCGCGGGAGGGCCCTACGAGCAGTACTTC
>-|TRBJ2-3|-|TRBV19
CASSIGQGRTDTQYF
TGTGCCAGTAGTATAGGCCAGGGGAGGACAGATACGCAGTATTTT
>-|TRBJ2-7|-|TRBV7-9
CASSLKAQGMSEQYF
TGTGCCAGCAGCTTAAAGGCTCAGGGGATGAGTGAGCAGTACTTC
>-|TRBJ1-6|-|TRBV28
CASSATNTYSYNSPLHF
TGTGCCAGCAGTGCCACGAATACATATTCCTATAATTCACCCCTCCACTTT
>-|TRBJ2-1|-|TRBV12-3/TRBV12-4
CASSLAGNNEQFF
TGTGCCAGCAGTTTAGCAGGCAACAATGAGCAGTTCTTC
>-|TRBJ1-6|-|TRBV30
CAWEEGPRLHF
TGTGCCTGGGAAGAGGGGCCCCGCCTCCACTTT
>once|TRBJ2-2|-|TRBV19
CASSSRAGANTGELFF
TGTGCCAGTAGTAGCCGGGCAGGGGCGAACACCGGGGAGCTGTTTTTT
>-|TRBJ2-5|-|TRBV5-4
CASSLPGQETQYF
TGTGCCAGCAGCTTGCCGGGCCAAGAGACCCAGTACTTC
>once|TRBJ2-1|TRBD2|TRBV7-3
CASSLRLAGGGEQFF
TGTGCCAGCAGCTTAAGACTAGCGGGAGGAGGTGAGCAGTTCTTC
>-|TRBJ2-1|TRBD1|TRBV6-2/TRBV6-3
CASSYNRGLDYNEQFF
TGTGCCAGCAGTTACAACAGGGGGCTTGACTACAATGAGCAGTTCTTC
>-|TRBJ1-2|-|TRBV3-1/TRBV3-2
CASSPPLGAYGYTF
TGTGCCAGCAGCCCCCCCCTGGGGGCCTATGGCTACACCTTC
>-|TRBJ2-1|TRBD2|TRBV24-1
CATSALAGAYNEQFF
TGTGCCACCAGTGCTCTAGCGGGAGCCTACAATGAGCAGTTCTTC